A single T cell receptor beta chain is shown here with its context. This record belongs to a study of cytomegalovirus exposure and HLA in healthy donors. The PCR had 60 Vbeta and 13 Jbeta primers. Produced via immunoSEQ multiplex PCR; TCRdb's table is partial and in-frame only. Of 150,000 or so clones detected, around 79% appear once; the ten largest clones hold 7.7%. Trimming pared 5 bases from V and 5 bases from J, leaving 18 bases between. The CDR3 has 15 amino acids. Germline CDR1 and CDR2: MNHEY and SMNVEV (reference sequence). The genes are TRBV27 and TRBJ2-5; the D is unclear. Input material: PBMCs. The source of this sequence is a man in his thirties or forties in good health and CMV-seropositive. The CDR3 DNA sequence: TGTGCCAGCAGTCTTACCGAGGCTATCGGGGAGACCCAGTACTTC. It specifies CASSLTEAIGETQYF.